This T cell receptor (beta chain) was identified during a study of T cell responses to AZD1222 COVID-19 vaccine (TCRdb year 2021). In terms of the full investigation: A total of 240 or so trial participants underwent TCR sequencing, of whom about 200 had received two doses of AZD1222 and about 25 had received two doses of the MenACWY control vaccine. Trial participants were enrolled into age subgroups of 18-55, 56-69 and 70-plus years, which contained roughly 140, 27 and 60 TCR-sequenced participants, respectively. Overall study outcomes, separate from this receptor: The whole spike protein was spanned by vaccine-associated CD4 TCRs, and dominant responses were seen in regions 160-218 and 743-854. In the small 56-69-year group, the increase in depth fell short of significance, most likely because of low power. Epitopes outside the regions mutated in the B.1.351 and B.1.1.7 variants were reportedly recognized by nearly half of the unique spike-specific TCRs. Participants were mostly white British, with more females than males. The authors suggested clonal diversity may have been underestimated. Only 5 to 7 AZD1222 recipients were SARS-CoV-2 seropositive at baseline, limiting conclusions about previously exposed vaccinees. Because no samples from the day 14 peak response were available, repertoires could be characterized only after the peak T cell response. Spike-specific TCR breadth and depth rose significantly after two AZD1222 doses compared with day 0 and with MenACWY recipients.

The time point tag for this specimen amounts to: about 28 days (+/-7) after the second vaccine dose. AZD1222 recipients with second doses at about 4 weeks or about 12 weeks were pooled, because spike-specific TCR depth and breadth did not differ between schedules. Vaccinee samples were obtained from the UK trials COV001 and COV002, which included a single-blind randomized controlled phase 2/3 trial of AZD1222 (ChAdOx1 nCoV-19) in healthy adults. For TCRbeta chain sequencing, PBMC samples from trial participants were taken at day 0 and at day 28 after the second dose. As regards this clone: Which antigen it targets is not known. Base qualities are not provided; no much larger clone lies one nucleotide away.

From the germline V gene (reference sequence), CDR1 is LNHDA and CDR2 is SQIVND. Ends trimmed: V by 2 bases, J by 5 bases; bases unmatched to a gene: 2. The CDR3 covers 15 residues, taking in both the cysteine and the phenylalanine. Kept here is only the CDR3 DNA, which spans 45 bases and is read in frame from base 1. The CDR3 regions of human TCRbeta chains were analyzed by immunosequencing. The authors' pipeline ran thus. Repertoire TCRs were matched against a reference library of SARS-CoV-2-specific TCRs generated with the MIRA antigen-specificity platform. Breadth meant the fraction of unique TCRs that were SARS-CoV-2-associated, whereas depth meant the fraction of total T cells that were SARS-CoV-2-associated. Using the MIRA data, each spike-specific TCR was assigned both to the spike region to which the TCR was reactive and to a CD4 or CD8 class. Log10-transformed breadth and depth values were compared by one-way ANOVA with Sidak's multiple comparisons tests. In its TCRdb copy, this immuneACCESS table keeps in-frame sequences only and misses some clones. Where compared with another copy, unresolved V genes explain less than half of these, and the others have no known cause. Clone size and the V and J calls come from that table; the DNA yielded D and trimming. This sample is represented by roughly 51,000 clones; around 89% of them were singletons. The ten largest clonotypes hold about 14% of the sample.

The sequence was collected from an adult who received the AZD1222 COVID-19 vaccine. This sequence uses TRBV19 and TRBJ2-7; TRBD2 aligns with 14 central bases. The material sequenced was peripheral blood, taken 28 days after the second AZD1222 dose. The DNA reads TGTGCCAGTAGTATATTGACTAGCGGGAGGGACGAGCAGTACTTC. This gives the protein CASSILTSGRDEQYF.